The entry below describes one TCR beta chain. Its antigen is not identified. Germline V gives CDR1 MNHEY, CDR2 SVGAGI. This CDR3 comprises 15 residues. Trimming stripped 6 bases from V and 6 bases from J, with 17 bases between. It was version v3.0 of the immunoSEQ assay that was run at survey level. Sequencing had a target that covered roughly 40,000-55,000 T-cell genomes per sample. The data were produced by immunoSEQ multiplex PCR, yet TCRdb's version contains in-frame clones alone and is incomplete. The table has 16,000 or so clones, around 80% seen once; the top ten hold over 20%. The data belong to a study of long-term antiretroviral therapy in people with HIV. Study-wide findings and caveats: Every time point showed a repertoire led by clones expanded before ART. Versus controls, repertoires in people with HIV had narrower CDR3 length ranges.

Donors needed at least one pre-ART PBMC sample plus at least two post-ART samples. V usage is TRBV6-5 and J usage is TRBJ2-2; D may be TRBD1 (6 bases). This sequence originates from a middle-aged man with HIV. This specimen was unsorted PBMCs, taken 2.1 years after starting antiretroviral therapy. The CDR3 coding sequence is TGTGCCAGCAGGTGGTCAGGGGTCGGTTCCGGGGAGCTGTTTTTT. Protein: CASRWSGVGSGELFF.